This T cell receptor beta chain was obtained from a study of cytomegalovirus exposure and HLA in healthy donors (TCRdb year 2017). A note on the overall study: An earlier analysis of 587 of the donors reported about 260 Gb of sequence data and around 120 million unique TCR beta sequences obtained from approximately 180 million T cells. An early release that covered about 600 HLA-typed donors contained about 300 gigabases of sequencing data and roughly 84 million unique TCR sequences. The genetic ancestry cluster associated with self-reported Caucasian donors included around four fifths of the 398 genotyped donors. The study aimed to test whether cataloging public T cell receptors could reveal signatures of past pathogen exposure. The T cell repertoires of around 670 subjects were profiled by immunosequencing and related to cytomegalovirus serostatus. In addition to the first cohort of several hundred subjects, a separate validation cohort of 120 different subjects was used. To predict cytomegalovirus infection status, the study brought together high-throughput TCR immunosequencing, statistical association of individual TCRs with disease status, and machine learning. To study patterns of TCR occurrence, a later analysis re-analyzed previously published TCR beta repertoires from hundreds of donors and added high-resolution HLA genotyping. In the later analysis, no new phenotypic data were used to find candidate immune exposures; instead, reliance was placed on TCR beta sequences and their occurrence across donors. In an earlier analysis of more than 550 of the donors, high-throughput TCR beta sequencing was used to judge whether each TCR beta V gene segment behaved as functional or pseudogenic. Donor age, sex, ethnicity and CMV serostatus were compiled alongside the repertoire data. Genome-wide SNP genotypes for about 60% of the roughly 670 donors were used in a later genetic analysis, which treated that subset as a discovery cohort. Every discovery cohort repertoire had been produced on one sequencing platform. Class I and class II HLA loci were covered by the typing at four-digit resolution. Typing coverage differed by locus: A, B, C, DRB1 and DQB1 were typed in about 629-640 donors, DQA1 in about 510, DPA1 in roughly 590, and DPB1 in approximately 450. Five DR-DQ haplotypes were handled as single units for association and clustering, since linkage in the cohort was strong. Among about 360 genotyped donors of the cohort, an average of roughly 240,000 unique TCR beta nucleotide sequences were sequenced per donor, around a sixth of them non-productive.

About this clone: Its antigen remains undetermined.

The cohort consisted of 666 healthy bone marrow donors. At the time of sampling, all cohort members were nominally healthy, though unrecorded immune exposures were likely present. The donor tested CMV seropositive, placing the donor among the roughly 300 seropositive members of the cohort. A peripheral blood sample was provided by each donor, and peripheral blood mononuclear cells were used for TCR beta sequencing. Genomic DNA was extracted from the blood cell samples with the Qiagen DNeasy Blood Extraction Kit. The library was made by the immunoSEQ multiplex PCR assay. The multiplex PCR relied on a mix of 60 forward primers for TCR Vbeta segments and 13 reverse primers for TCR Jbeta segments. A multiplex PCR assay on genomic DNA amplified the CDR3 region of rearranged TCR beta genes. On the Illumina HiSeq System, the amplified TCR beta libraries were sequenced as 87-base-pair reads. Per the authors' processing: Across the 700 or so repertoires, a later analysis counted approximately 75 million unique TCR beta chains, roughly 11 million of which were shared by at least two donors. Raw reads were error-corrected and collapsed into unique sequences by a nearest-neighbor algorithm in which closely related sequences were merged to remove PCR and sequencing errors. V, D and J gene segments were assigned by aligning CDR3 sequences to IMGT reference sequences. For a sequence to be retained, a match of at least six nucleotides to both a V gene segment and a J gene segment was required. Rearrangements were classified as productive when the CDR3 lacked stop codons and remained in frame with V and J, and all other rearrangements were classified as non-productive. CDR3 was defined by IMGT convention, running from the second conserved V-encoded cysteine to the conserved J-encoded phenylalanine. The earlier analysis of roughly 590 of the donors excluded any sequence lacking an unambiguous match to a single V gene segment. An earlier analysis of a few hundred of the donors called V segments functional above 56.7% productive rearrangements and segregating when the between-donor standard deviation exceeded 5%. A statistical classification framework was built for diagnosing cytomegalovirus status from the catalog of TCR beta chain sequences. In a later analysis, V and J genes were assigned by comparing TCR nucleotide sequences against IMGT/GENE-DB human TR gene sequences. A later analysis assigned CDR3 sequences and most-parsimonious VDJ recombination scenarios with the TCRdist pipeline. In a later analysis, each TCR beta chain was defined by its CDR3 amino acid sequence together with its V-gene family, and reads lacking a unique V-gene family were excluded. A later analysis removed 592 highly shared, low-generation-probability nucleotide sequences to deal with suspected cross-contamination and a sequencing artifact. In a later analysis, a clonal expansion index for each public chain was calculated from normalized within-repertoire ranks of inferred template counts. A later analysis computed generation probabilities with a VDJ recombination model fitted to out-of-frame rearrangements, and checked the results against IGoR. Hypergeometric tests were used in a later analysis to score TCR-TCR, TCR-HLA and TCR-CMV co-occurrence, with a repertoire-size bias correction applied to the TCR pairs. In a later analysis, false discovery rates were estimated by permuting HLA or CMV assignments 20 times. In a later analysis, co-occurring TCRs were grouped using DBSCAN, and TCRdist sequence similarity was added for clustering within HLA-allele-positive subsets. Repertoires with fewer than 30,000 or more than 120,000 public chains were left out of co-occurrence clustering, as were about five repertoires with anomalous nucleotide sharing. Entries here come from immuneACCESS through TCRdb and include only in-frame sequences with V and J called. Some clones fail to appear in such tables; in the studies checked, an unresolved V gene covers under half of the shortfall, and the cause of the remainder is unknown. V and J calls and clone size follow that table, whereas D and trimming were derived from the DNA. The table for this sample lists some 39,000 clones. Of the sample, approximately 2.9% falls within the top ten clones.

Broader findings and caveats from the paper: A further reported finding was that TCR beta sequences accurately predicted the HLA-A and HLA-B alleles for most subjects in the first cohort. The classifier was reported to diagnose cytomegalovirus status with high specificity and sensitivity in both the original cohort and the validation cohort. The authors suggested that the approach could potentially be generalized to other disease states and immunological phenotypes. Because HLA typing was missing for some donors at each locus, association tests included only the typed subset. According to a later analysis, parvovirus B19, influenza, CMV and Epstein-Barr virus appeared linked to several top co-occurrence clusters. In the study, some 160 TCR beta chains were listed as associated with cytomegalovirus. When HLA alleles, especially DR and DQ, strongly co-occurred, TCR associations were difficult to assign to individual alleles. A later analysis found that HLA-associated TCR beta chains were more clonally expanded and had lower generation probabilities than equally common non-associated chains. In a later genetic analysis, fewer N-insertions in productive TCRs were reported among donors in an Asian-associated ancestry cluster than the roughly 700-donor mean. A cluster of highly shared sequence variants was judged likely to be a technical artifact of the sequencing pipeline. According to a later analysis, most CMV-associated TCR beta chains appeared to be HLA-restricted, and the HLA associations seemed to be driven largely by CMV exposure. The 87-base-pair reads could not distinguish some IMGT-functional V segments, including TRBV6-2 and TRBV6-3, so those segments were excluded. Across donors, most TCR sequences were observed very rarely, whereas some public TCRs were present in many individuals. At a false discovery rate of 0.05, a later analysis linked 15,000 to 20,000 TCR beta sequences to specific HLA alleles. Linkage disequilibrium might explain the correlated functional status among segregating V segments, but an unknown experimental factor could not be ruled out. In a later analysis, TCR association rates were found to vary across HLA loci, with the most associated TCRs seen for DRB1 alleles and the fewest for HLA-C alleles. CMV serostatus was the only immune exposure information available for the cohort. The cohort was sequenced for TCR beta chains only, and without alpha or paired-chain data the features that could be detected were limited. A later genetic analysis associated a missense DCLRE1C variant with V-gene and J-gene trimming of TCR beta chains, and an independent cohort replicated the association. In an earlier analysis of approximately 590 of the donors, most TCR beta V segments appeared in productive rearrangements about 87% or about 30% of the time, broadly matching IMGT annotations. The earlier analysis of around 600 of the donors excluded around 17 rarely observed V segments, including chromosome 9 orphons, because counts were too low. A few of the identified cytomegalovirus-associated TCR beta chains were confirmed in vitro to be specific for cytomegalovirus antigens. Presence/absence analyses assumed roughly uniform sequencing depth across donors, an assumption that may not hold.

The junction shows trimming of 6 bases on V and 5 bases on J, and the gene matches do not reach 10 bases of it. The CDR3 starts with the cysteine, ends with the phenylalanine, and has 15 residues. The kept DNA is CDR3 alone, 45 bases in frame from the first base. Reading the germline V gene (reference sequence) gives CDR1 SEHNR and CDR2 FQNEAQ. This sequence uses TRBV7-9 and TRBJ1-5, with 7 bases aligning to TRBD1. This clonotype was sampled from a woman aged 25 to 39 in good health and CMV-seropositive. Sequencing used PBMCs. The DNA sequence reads TGTGCCAGCAGTATAGGGGGCGGAACGGATCAGCCCCAGCATTTT. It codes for CASSIGGGTDQPQHF.